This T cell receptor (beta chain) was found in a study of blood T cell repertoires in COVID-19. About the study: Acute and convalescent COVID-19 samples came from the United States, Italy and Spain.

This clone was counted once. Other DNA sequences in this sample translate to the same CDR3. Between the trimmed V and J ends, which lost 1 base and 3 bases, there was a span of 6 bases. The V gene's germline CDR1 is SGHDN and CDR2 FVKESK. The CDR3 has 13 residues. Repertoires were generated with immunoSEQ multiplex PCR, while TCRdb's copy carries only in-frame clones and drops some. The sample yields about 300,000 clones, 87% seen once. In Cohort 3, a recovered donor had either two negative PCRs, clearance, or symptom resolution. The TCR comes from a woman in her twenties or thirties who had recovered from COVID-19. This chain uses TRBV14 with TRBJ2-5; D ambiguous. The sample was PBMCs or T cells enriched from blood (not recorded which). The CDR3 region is CASSQGGEETQYF. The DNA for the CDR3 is TGTGCCAGCAGCCAAGGCGGAGAAGAGACCCAGTACTTC.